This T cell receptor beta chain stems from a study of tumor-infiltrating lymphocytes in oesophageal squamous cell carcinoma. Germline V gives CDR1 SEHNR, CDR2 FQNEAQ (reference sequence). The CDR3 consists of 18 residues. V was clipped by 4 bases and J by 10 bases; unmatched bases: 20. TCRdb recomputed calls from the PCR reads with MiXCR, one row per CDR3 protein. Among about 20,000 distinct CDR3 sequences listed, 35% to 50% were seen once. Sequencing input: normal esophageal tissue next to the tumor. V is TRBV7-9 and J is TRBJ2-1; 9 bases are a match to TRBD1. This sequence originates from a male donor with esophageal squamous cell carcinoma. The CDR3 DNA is TGTGCCAGCAGCTCCACCCTCGGTGGGACAGGGACAGGAGGGGAGCAGTTCTTC. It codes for CASSSTLGGTGTGGEQFF. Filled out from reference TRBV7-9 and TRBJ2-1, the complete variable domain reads DTGVSQNPRHKITKRGQNVTFRCDPISEHNRLYWYRQTLGQGPEFLTYFQNEAQLEKSRLLSDRFSAERPKGSFSTLEIQRTEQGDSAMYLCASSSTLGGTGTGGEQFFGPGTRLTVL.